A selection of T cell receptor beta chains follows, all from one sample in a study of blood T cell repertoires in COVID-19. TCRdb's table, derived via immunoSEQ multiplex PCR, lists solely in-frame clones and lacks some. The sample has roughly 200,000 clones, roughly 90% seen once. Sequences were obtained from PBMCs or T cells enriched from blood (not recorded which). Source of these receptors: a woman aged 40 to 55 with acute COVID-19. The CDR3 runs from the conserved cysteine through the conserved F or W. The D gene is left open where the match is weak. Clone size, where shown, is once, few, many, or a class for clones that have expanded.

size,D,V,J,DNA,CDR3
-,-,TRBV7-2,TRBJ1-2,TGTGCCGGAGCCTACAAGGTCCCTGGGTCTGGCTACACCTTC,CAGAYKVPGSGYTF
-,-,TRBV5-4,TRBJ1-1,TGTGCCAGCAGCTTGGGGAGGGGCACTGAAGCTTTCTTT,CASSLGRGTEAFF
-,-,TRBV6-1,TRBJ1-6,TGTGCCAGCAGTGGCTCAGGATTCCTCACCTATAATTCACCCCTCCACTTT,CASSGSGFLTYNSPLHF
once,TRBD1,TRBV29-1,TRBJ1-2,TGCAGCGTTGTAGGACAGGGTAGGGGAGGCTACACCTTC,CSVVGQGRGGYTF
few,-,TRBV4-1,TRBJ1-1,TGCGCCAGCAGCCTCAAGCGCTTTGGGACTGAAGCTTTCTTT,CASSLKRFGTEAFF
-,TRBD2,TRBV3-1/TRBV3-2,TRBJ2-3,TGTGCCAGCAGCCGCCGGGTAGCGGGGGACAATACGCAGTATTTT,CASSRRVAGDNTQYF
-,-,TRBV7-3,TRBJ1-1,TGTGCCAGCAGCTGGAAAGGGGGCACTGAAGCTTTCTTT,CASSWKGGTEAFF
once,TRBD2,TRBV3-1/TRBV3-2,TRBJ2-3,TGTGCCAGCAGCATCCGGACTAGCGGGGTCCCAGATACGCAGTATTTT,CASSIRTSGVPDTQYF
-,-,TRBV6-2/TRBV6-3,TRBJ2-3,TGTGCCAGCAGTCCCCGAGGGGGGGCCACAGATACGCAGTATTTT,CASSPRGGATDTQYF
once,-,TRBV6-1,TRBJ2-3,TGTGCCAGCAGCGAAGACCGGGAAAAGCAGTATTTT,CASSEDREKQYF
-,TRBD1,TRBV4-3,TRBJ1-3,TGCGCCAGCAGCCATGACAGGGGAGAGGGAAACACCATATATTTT,CASSHDRGEGNTIYF
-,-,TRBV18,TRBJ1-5,TGTGCCAGCCGGGGGGGGAATCAGCCCCAGCATTTT,CASRGGNQPQHF
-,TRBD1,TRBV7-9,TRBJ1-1,TGTGCCAGCAGCCGGACAGGCAACCCTGAAGCTTTCTTT,CASSRTGNPEAFF
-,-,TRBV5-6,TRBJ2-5,TGTGCCAGCAGGCTGGGGGCCGGGGAGACCCAGTACTTC,CASRLGAGETQYF
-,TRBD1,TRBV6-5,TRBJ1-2,TGTGCCTCCTCTCCGACAGGGCCGCTGGCCTATGGCTACACCTTC,CASSPTGPLAYGYTF
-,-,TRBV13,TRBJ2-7,TGTGCCAGCAGCCCTGGCAGGGCGTCCTACGAGCAGTACTTC,CASSPGRASYEQYF
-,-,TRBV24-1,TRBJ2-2,TGTGCCACCAGTGTGGCCGGCCCGGGGACCGGGGAGCTGTTTTTT,CATSVAGPGTGELFF
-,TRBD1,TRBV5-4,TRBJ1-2,TGTGCCAGCAGTCTAGAGGCTTGGACAGGGGATAACTATGGCTACACCTTC,CASSLEAWTGDNYGYTF
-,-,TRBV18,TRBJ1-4,TGTGCCAGCTCACAGCGGCGTACAACTAATGAAAAACTGTTTTTT,CASSQRRTTNEKLFF
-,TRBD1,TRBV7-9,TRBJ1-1,TGTGCCAGCAGGATTGCTCATGACAGGGAGAACACTGAAGCTTTCTTT,CASRIAHDRENTEAFF
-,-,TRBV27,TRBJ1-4,TGTGCCAGCAGTGCCGAGGGGGTTGCAACTAATGAAAAACTGTTTTTT,CASSAEGVATNEKLFF
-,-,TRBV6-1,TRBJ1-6,TGTGCCAGCAGTGAAGTACAGGACTCACCCCTCCACTTT,CASSEVQDSPLHF
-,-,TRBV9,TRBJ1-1,TGTGCCAGCAGCACCGAGCTGAACACTGAAGCTTTCTTT,CASSTELNTEAFF
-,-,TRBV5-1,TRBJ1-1,TGCGCCAGCAGCTTACAATCCAACACTGAAGCTTTCTTT,CASSLQSNTEAFF
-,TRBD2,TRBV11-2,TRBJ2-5,TGTGCCAGCAGCTTAGGGACTAGCCAAGAGACCCAGTACTTC,CASSLGTSQETQYF
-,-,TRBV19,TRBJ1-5,TGTGCCAGTAGTAGGGGGCTGTCCGGAGGCAATCAGCCCCAGCATTTT,CASSRGLSGGNQPQHF
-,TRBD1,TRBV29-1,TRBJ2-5,TGCAGCGTTCTTATTGACAGGGTTGCAAGTCGCGGCCAAGAGACCCAGTACTTC,CSVLIDRVASRGQETQYF
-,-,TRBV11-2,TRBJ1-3,TGTGCCAGCAGCCAGATGATCTCTGGAAACACCATATATTTT,CASSQMISGNTIYF
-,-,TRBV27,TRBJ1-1,TGTGCCAGCAGTTTGGGCAGGATGAACACTGAAGCTTTCTTT,CASSLGRMNTEAFF
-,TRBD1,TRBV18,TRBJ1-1,TGTGCCAGCTCACAGACAGGGGCCTCTGAAGCTTTCTTT,CASSQTGASEAFF
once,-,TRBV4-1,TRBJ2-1,TGCGCCAGCAGCCAAGTAAATCTAGTCTCCTACAATGAGCAGTTCTTC,CASSQVNLVSYNEQFF
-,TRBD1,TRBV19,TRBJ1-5,TGTGCCAGTAGTATAAGGCGAGGGGGCGGCAATCAGCCCCAGCATTTT,CASSIRRGGGNQPQHF
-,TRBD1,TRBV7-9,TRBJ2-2,TGTGCCAGCAGCTTATTGCAGGGGGCGACCGGGGAGCTGTTTTTT,CASSLLQGATGELFF
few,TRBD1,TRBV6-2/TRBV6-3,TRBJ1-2,TGTGCCAGCAGTTCCACAAGGCAGGGGGCCTATGGCTACACCTTC,CASSSTRQGAYGYTF
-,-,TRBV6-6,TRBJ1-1,TGTGCCAGCAGTTCATCCCGTCCCTCTATGAACACTGAAGCTTTCTTT,CASSSSRPSMNTEAFF
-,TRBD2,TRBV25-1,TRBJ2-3,TGTGCCAGCAGTGATGGGGTAGCGGGGGACACAGATACGCAGTATTTT,CASSDGVAGDTDTQYF
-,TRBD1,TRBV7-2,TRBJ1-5,TGTGCCAGCAGCGATGAACCTTGGTTAGGGGGCGAACAGCCCCAGCATTTT,CASSDEPWLGGEQPQHF
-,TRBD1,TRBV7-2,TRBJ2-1,TGTGCCAGCAGCTACAGGACAGGCCCCAATGAGCAGTTCTTC,CASSYRTGPNEQFF
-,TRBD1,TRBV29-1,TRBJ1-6,TGCAGCGTCACAGACAGGGGTAATTCACCCCTCCACTTT,CSVTDRGNSPLHF
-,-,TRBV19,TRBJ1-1,TGTGCCAGTATGACTGGTAAGCGGGACACTGAAGCTTTCTTT,CASMTGKRDTEAFF
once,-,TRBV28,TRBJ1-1,TGTGCCAGCAGACTCAACACTGAAGCTTTCTTT,CASRLNTEAFF
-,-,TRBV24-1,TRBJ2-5,TGTGCCACCAGTGATCTGGGGGGAGAGACCCAGTACTTC,CATSDLGGETQYF
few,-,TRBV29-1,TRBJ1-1,TGCAGCGTTAGACAGGACTCACGAATCGCTTTCTTT,CSVRQDSRIAFF
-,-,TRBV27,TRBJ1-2,TGTGCCAGCAGTTTATCGAAGGGGAATGGCTACACCTTC,CASSLSKGNGYTF
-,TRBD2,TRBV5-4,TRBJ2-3,TGTGCCAGCAGCATTGGACTAGCGGGGGGGAATACGCAGTATTTT,CASSIGLAGGNTQYF
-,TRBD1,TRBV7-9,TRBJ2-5,TGTGCCAGCAGCCGCACAGGGGGCGAGGGAGAGACCCAGTACTTC,CASSRTGGEGETQYF
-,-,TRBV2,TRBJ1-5,TGTGCCAGCAGTGGGTCTGGGGGCGGCAATCAGCCCCAGCATTTT,CASSGSGGGNQPQHF
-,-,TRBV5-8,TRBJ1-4,TGTGCCAGCAGCCGGGGACAACCGGGTGAAAAACTGTTTTTT,CASSRGQPGEKLFF
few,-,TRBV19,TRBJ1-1,TGTTCATCTTCATCTCAGGGATGGAACACTGAAGCTTTCTTT,CSSSSQGWNTEAFF